Following are 22 T cell receptor beta chains from one sample sequenced in a study of blood T cell repertoires in COVID-19. Clones were sequenced by immunoSEQ multiplex PCR, and TCRdb holds only the in-frame ones, with some missing. The repertoire has about 280,000 clones, around 89% of them found once; the top ten carry approximately 4.2%. The sample was peripheral blood. The receptors were gathered from a man aged 40-50 years with acute or convalescent COVID-19.

V usage is TRBV5-5 and J usage is TRBJ1-1, with D tentatively TRBD1 (5 bases). The CDR3 spans 16 residues. V lost 1 base and J lost 0, with 13 bases in between. Germline V gives CDR1 SGHKS, CDR2 YYEKEE (reference sequence). CDR3 sequence reads: CASSLSTEVMNTEAFF. CDR3 sequence (DNA): TGTGCCAGCAGCTTGTCGACAGAAGTAATGAACACTGAAGCTTTCTTT.

The chain employs TRBV14 and TRBJ2-7, with D perhaps matching TRBD2 (6 bases). CDR1 is SGHDN and CDR2 is FVKESK in the germline V gene. The V end was cut by 4 bases, the J end by 7 bases, with 17 bases between. The CDR3 is 14 amino acids. CDR3 in DNA: TGTGCCAGCAGCCCTGCGGGACCCCGAAGGGAGCAGTACTTC. Its protein is CASSPAGPRREQYF.

This clone was found once. The genes are TRBV2 and TRBJ1-2, with a tentative D call TRBD1 (6 bases). This CDR3 contains 14 residues. V was pared by 8 bases and J by 6 bases, with 19 bases between. From germline, CDR1 is SNHLY and CDR2 FYNNEI. CDR3 loop: CASCRDISADGYTF. As DNA, the CDR3 is TGTGCCAGCTGCCGGGACATCTCAGCGGATGGCTACACCTTC.

This chain connects TRBV30 to TRBJ1-2; unclear D gene. The V and J ends lost 3 bases and 4 bases respectively, with 12 bases between them. CDR3 length: 13 residues. The germline V gene has CDR1 GTSNPN and CDR2 SVGIG (reference sequence). CDR3 sequence: CAWRAVFFYGYTF. CDR3 sequence (DNA): TGTGCCTGGAGAGCCGTATTCTTCTATGGCTACACCTTC.

The V gene is TRBV20-1, the J gene TRBJ1-1, with D perhaps TRBD1 (5 bases). Trimming took 3 bases from V and 0 from J, leaving 14 bases between them. The CDR3 covers 15 residues. CDR1 and CDR2 (germline): DFQATT, SNEGSKA (reference sequence). The CDR3 sequence: CSASGAPGMNTEAFF. The CDR3 region has the DNA TGCAGTGCTAGTGGGGCACCGGGGATGAACACTGAAGCTTTCTTT.

The chain recombines TRBV6-1 with TRBJ1-1; D is unclear. Germline-derived CDR1 and CDR2 are MNHNS and SASEGT. V dropped 0 bases and J dropped 9 bases, with 5 bases sitting between them. The length of the CDR3 is 11 residues. The CDR3 loop is CASSEANKAFF. DNA for the CDR3: TGTGCCAGCAGTGAAGCTAATAAAGCTTTCTTT.

J is TRBJ1-2 and V is TRBV5-4; a possible D gene is TRBD1 (6 bases). The CDR3 runs 16 residues. Looked up from germline, CDR1 is SGHNT and CDR2 is YYREEE (reference sequence). V was clipped by 3 bases and J by 4 bases, with 19 bases between them. The DNA of the CDR3 is TGTGCCAGCAGCTCATCTCTTTGGACAGAAAGCTATGGCTACACCTTC. Its protein product is CASSSSLWTESYGYTF. The entire variable domain, with the rest obtained from reference TRBV5-4 and TRBJ1-2, is as follows: ETGVTQSPTHLIKTRGQQVTLRCSSQSGHNTVSWYQQALGQGPQFIFQYYREEENGRGNFPPRFSGLQFPNYSSELNVNALELDDSALYLCASSSSLWTESYGYTFGSGTRLTVV.

V usage is TRBV14 and J usage is TRBJ2-7, with D hard to call. The CDR3 is 11 residues long. Germline V gives CDR1 SGHDN, CDR2 FVKESK. The V and J ends lost 4 bases and 2 bases respectively, with 3 bases between them. CDR3 residues: CASSRAYEQYF. Written as DNA, the CDR3 is TGTGCCAGCAGCCGAGCCTACGAGCAGTACTTC.

The gene calls are TRBV5-1 and TRBJ1-1; D gene ambiguous. Trimming left V 5 bases short and J 0 bases short, with 17 bases between. There are 16 residues in the CDR3. Germline V CDR1 and CDR2: SGHRS, YFSETQ. The CDR3 DNA follows: TGCGCCAGCAGTCTGGGAGTCTCGGACCTGAACACTGAAGCTTTCTTT. This codes for CASSLGVSDLNTEAFF.

V is TRBV9 and J is TRBJ1-1; 7 bases match TRBD1. The CDR3 length is 15 residues. CDR1 is SGDLS, CDR2 YYNGEE, per germline. V was pared by 0 bases and J by 3 bases, with 5 bases of the junction left unmatched. DNA for the CDR3: TGTGCCAGCAGCGTAGCTCTTACAGGGGACACTGAAGCTTTCTTT. The encoded protein is CASSVALTGDTEAFF.

The chain couples TRBV7-9 to TRBJ1-5, with a weak D call TRBD1 (5 bases). The ends were cut back, 4 bases at V and 6 bases at J, with 13 bases in the middle. Germline CDR1 SEHNR, CDR2 FQNEAQ (reference sequence). This CDR3 is built from 14 residues. Written as DNA, the CDR3 is TGTGCCAGCAGCTCAGGGATGGGGTCTCAGCCCCAGCATTTT. Translation gives CASSSGMGSQPQHF. The variable domain in full, with the rest retrieved from reference TRBV7-9 and TRBJ1-5, is DTGVSQNPRHKITKRGQNVTFRCDPISEHNRLYWYRQTLGQGPEFLTYFQNEAQLEKSRLLSDRFSAERPKGSFSTLEIQRTEQGDSAMYLCASSSGMGSQPQHFGDGTRLSIL.

This chain links TRBV5-1 with TRBJ1-1, with D possibly TRBD1 on 6 matching bases. V dropped 5 bases and J dropped 5 bases, with 16 bases sitting between them. This CDR3 has 14 amino acids. CDR1 SGHRS and CDR2 YFSETQ come from the germline V gene. CDR3 amino acids: CASRGNREITEAFF. Here the CDR3 DNA reads TGCGCCAGCAGGGGAAACAGGGAAATAACTGAAGCTTTCTTT.

The gene calls are TRBV5-1 and TRBJ2-1, with TRBD1 matching over 9 bases. Germline V gene lookup returns CDR1 SGHRS and CDR2 YFSETQ. The CDR3 totals 14 residues. J was trimmed by 8 bases and V by 5 bases; bases with no gene match: 8. This CDR3 reads CASSPGTGYYEQFF. CDR3 DNA sequence: TGCGCCAGCAGTCCCGGGACAGGGTATTATGAGCAGTTCTTC. Drawing the rest from reference TRBV5-1 and TRBJ2-1, the complete variable domain is KAGVTQTPRYLIKTRGQQVTLSCSPISGHRSVSWYQQTPGQGLQFLFEYFSETQRNKGNFPGRFSGRQFSNSRSEMNVSTLELGDSALYLCASSPGTGYYEQFFGPGTRLTVL.

The V and J genes are TRBV5-4 and TRBJ1-3; a possible D gene is TRBD1 (6 bases). The CDR3 runs 15 residues. Trimming removed 2 bases from V and 4 bases from J, with 13 bases in between. The germline V gene encodes CDR1 SGHNT and CDR2 YYREEE (reference sequence). CDR3 DNA sequence: TGTGCCAGCAGCTTTCGGACAGCCGAAGGAAACACCATATATTTT. This codes for CASSFRTAEGNTIYF.

V usage is TRBV19 and J usage is TRBJ2-3, with D maybe TRBD1 (5 bases). Trimming left V 3 bases short and J 2 bases short, with 18 bases between. The CDR3 length is 17 residues. Germline V gene lookup returns CDR1 LNHDA and CDR2 SQIVND (reference sequence). CDR3 loop: CASSIRWGSSYTDTQYF. The DNA for the CDR3 is TGTGCCAGTAGTATCCGGTGGGGCAGCTCATACACAGATACGCAGTATTTT.

V and J are TRBV7-2 and TRBJ1-3, with D uncertain. V lost 4 bases and J lost 4, with 8 bases in between. This CDR3 is built from 13 residues. The germline V gene encodes CDR1 SGHTA and CDR2 FQGNSA. CDR3 sequence: CASSSVRGNTIYF. The CDR3, as DNA: TGTGCCAGCAGCTCCGTACGGGGAAACACCATATATTTT.

The J gene is TRBJ1-2, the V gene TRBV6-5, with D perhaps TRBD1 (5 bases). The CDR3 loop spans 13 amino acids. Trimming shortened V by 8 bases and J by 0 bases, and 10 bases separated the two germline ends. In germline, CDR1 is MNHEY, CDR2 SVGAGI. DNA of the CDR3: TGTGCCAGCGTCGACAGTACTAACTATGGCTACACCTTC. This translates into CASVDSTNYGYTF.

The gene calls are TRBV21-1 and TRBJ1-1. TRBV21-1 counts as a pseudogene. There are 13 residues in the CDR3. The CDR3 bases are TGTGCCAGCAGCCATAGGAGGTACACTGAAGCTTTCTTT. It translates to CASSHRRYTEAFF.

In this sample, this clone turned up once. V gene TRBV5-6 combines with J gene TRBJ2-1; weak D call: TRBD1 (5 bases). This CDR3 spans 13 amino acids. The V and J ends lost 1 base and 8 bases respectively, with 10 bases between them. Germline V gene lookup returns CDR1 SGHDT and CDR2 YYEEEE. CDR3 in DNA: TGTGCCAGCAGCTTGACGCCGACAGATGAGCAGTTCTTC. Its translation is CASSLTPTDEQFF.

This chain links TRBV7-9 with TRBJ1-3, with a weak D call TRBD1 (6 bases). Germline-derived CDR1 and CDR2 are SEHNR and FQNEAQ (reference sequence). V lost 2 bases, J lost 1 base, and 9 bases lay in between. The CDR3 has 15 amino acids. The CDR3 loop is CASSLQGSSGNTIYF. DNA of the CDR3: TGTGCCAGCAGCTTACAGGGGTCGTCTGGAAACACCATATATTTT.

This chain joins TRBV6-6 and TRBJ1-2; D perhaps matches TRBD1 (5 bases). The V and J ends lost 2 bases and 2 bases respectively, with 12 bases between them. Per the germline V gene, CDR1 is MNHNY and CDR2 is SVGAGI (reference sequence). This CDR3 region has 15 residues. The DNA of the CDR3 is TGTGCCAGCAGTTACGGAGCTAGGGGAAACTATGGCTACACCTTC. Translation gives CASSYGARGNYGYTF.

V usage is TRBV6-5 and J usage is TRBJ1-1; 7 bases match TRBD1. CDR1 is MNHEY, CDR2 SVGAGI, per germline. There are 13 residues in the CDR3. V gave up 6 bases and J gave up 7 bases; unmatched junction bases: 8. The DNA of the CDR3 is TGTGCCAGCAGCGACAGGGTCCGGGGTGAAGCTTTCTTT. Amino acid sequence: CASSDRVRGEAFF.